Each of the 20 T cell receptor beta chains below was sequenced from the same sample in a study of identical twins. MiXCR was run by TCRdb on the 5' RACE reads, yielding one entry per CDR3 protein. Of a few hundred thousand distinct CDR3 sequences listed, roughly 10% are singletons. Material for sequencing was memory T cells sorted from blood. These receptors all stem from a man aged 45-65 years in good health.

This clonotype was found many times. V and J are TRBV5-6 and TRBJ2-1, with 8 bases matching TRBD2. This CDR3 has 13 residues. The V gene's germline CDR1 is SGHDT and CDR2 YYEEEE. Germline trimming cut 0 bases from V and 10 bases from J; bases unmatched to any gene: 3. The CDR3 reads CASSLGGTREQFF. The CDR3 region has the DNA TGTGCCAGCAGCTTGGGCGGGACTAGGGAGCAGTTCTTC.

V and J are TRBV27 and TRBJ2-7, with D perhaps assigned TRBD1 or TRBD2 (5 bases each). The CDR3 loop spans 14 amino acids. V was trimmed by 4 bases and J by 4 bases, leaving 14 bases between them. Germline CDR1 and CDR2: MNHEY and SMNVEV (reference sequence). The CDR3 protein is CASSYLMGVYEQYF. CDR3 DNA: TGTGCCAGCAGTTACCTTATGGGGGTATACGAGCAGTACTTC.

There are a few counts of this clonotype. The chain has TRBV5-1 and TRBJ2-3, with 12 bases matching TRBD2. This CDR3 has 17 residues. Germline assignment: CDR1 SGHRS and CDR2 YFSETQ. V was clipped by 0 bases and J by 1 base; unmatched bases: 3. The CDR3 bases are TGCGCCAGCAGCTTGGCCGGACTAGCGGGACGCACAGATACGCAGTATTTT. Translating it yields CASSLAGLAGRTDTQYF.

This clonotype has just a few counts. The rearrangement links TRBV5-1 to TRBJ2-7; 11 bases align to TRBD1. V shed 3 bases and J 6 bases; nucleotides not matched to a gene: 5. Germline CDR1 SGHRS, CDR2 YFSETQ. The CDR3 spans 14 residues. The DNA for the CDR3 is TGCGCCAGCAGCTGGAGGGACAGGGGGACCGAGCAGTACTTC. This sequence encodes CASSWRDRGTEQYF. The complete variable domain, with remaining parts taken from reference TRBV5-1 and TRBJ2-7, reads KAGVTQTPRYLIKTRGQQVTLSCSPISGHRSVSWYQQTPGQGLQFLFEYFSETQRNKGNFPGRFSGRQFSNSRSEMNVSTLELGDSALYLCASSWRDRGTEQYFGPGTRLTVT.

Written as DNA, the CDR3 is TGCGCCAGCAGCCCCGACTATGTGCTAGCGACCCCGAGCATAGCCAAAAACATTCAGTACTTC. Protein product: CASSPDYVLATPSIAKNIQYF. This chain connects TRBV4-1 to TRBJ2-4, with D possibly TRBD2 on 6 matching bases. CDR3 length equals 21 residues. The germline V and J ends were trimmed by 4 bases and 0 bases, with 28 bases remaining between them. CDR1 MGHRA and CDR2 YSYEKL come from the germline V gene.

The chain links TRBV5-6 to TRBJ1-4, with a weak D call TRBD1 (5 bases). This CDR3 contains 12 residues. The germline CDR1 and CDR2 sequences are SGHDT and YYEEEE. The V and J ends lost 3 bases and 8 bases respectively, with 8 bases between them. The chain's CDR3 is CASSSTGEKLFF. The CDR3 nucleotides are TGTGCCAGCAGCTCCACAGGAGAAAAACTGTTTTTT.

This clonotype has only one observation. The gene calls are TRBV11-2 and TRBJ2-1; 8 nucleotides agree with TRBD2. The germline CDR1 and CDR2 sequences are SGHAT and FQNNGV. The J segment lost 2 bases and the V segment lost 5 bases, leaving 5 bases of the junction unmatched. CDR3 size: 15 residues. The CDR3 sequence is CASSPGGGTYNEQFF. The DNA for the CDR3 is TGTGCCAGCAGCCCCGGCGGGGGGACCTACAATGAGCAGTTCTTC.

This clonotype was recorded many times. The CDR3 region is CASRPPAIGSWYF. The CDR3 bases are TGTGCCAGCAGACCGCCAGCCATAGGGTCATGGTATTTT. The chain has TRBV28 and TRBJ2-3, with unresolved D. Between the trimmed V and J ends, which lost 6 bases and 14 bases, there was a span of 21 bases. CDR3 length equals 13 residues. Germline loops: CDR1 MDHEN, CDR2 SYDVKM.

The chain joins TRBV28 to TRBJ1-1; D gene ambiguous. The CDR3 sequence is 16 residues long. Germline CDR1 reads MDHEN; CDR2 reads SYDVKM. V lost 6 bases, J lost 0 bases, and 17 bases lay in between. In nucleotides, the CDR3 is TGTGCCAGCAGGCGCCGGGCCCTAAGTATGAACACTGAAGCTTTCTTT. Translated, it gives CASRRRALSMNTEAFF. Based on the CDR3 plus reference TRBV28 and TRBJ1-1, the full variable domain is DVKVTQSSRYLVKRTGEKVFLECVQDMDHENMFWYRQDPGLGLRLIYFSYDVKMKEKGDIPEGYSVSREKKERFSLILESASTNQTSMYLCASRRRALSMNTEAFFGQGTRLTVV.

This clonotype was seen many times. The chain is built from TRBV11-3 and TRBJ2-3; tentative D call: TRBD2 (6 bases). This CDR3 is 15 amino acids long. The germline V gene has CDR1 SGHNT and CDR2 YENEEA. V dropped 4 bases and J dropped 4 bases, with 15 bases sitting between them. CDR3 loop: CASSYYGSPADTQYF. DNA of the CDR3: TGTGCCAGCAGCTATTACGGGAGCCCCGCAGATACGCAGTATTTT.

This clonotype showed up just a few times. The chain recombines TRBV12-3 or TRBV12-4 with TRBJ2-1; 10 nucleotides align to TRBD1. With V trimmed by 5 bases and J by 7 bases, 11 bases remained unmatched. There are 16 residues in the CDR3. As DNA, the CDR3 is TGTGCCAGCAGTCGCAGACAGGGGGCGAGCAATAATGAGCAGTTCTTC. Amino acid sequence: CASSRRQGASNNEQFF.

J is TRBJ1-1 and V is TRBV29-1; 11 nucleotides align to TRBD1. Unmatched junction bases numbered 4, after V lost 7 bases and J lost 6 bases. Germline CDR1 SQVTM, CDR2 ANQGSEA. The CDR3 has 12 amino acids. CDR3 sequence: CSGGQGVSEAFF. As DNA, the CDR3 is TGCAGCGGGGGACAGGGGGTTTCTGAAGCTTTCTTT.

This clonotype turned up a few times. V and J are TRBV7-9 and TRBJ2-5; 13 bases line up with TRBD2. CDR1 SEHNR and CDR2 FQNEAQ come from the germline V gene (reference sequence). V gave up 5 bases and J gave up 5 bases; unmatched junction bases: 8. This CDR3 is 16 amino acids long. The CDR3 region is CASSQGLAGSRETQYF. CDR3 DNA sequence: TGTGCCAGCAGCCAGGGACTAGCGGGGAGCCGCGAGACCCAGTACTTC.

This clonotype was counted at least ten times. The V and J genes are TRBV5-1 and TRBJ2-7, with a possible D match to TRBD1 (6 bases). CDR1 is SGHRS and CDR2 is YFSETQ in the germline V gene. CDR3 length equals 14 residues. V lost 1 base, J lost 0 bases, and 8 bases lay in between. CDR3 sequence reads: CASSLRGGSYEQYF. As DNA, the CDR3 is TGCGCCAGCAGCTTGCGAGGGGGCTCCTACGAGCAGTACTTC.

This chain uses TRBV27 with TRBJ1-2; 9 bases are a match to TRBD1. J lost 7 bases, V lost 2 bases, and 5 bases had no gene match. The CDR3 has 14 amino acids. Germline V gene sequence: CDR1 MNHEY, CDR2 SMNVEV (reference sequence). CDR3 DNA sequence: TGTGCCAGCAGTTTAGAGGGACAGGGTTCTGGCTACACCTTC. It yields the protein CASSLEGQGSGYTF.

This clonotype was detected only a few times. V usage is TRBV6-1 and J usage is TRBJ2-5, with TRBD2 matching 9 bases. V was pared by 6 bases and J by 2 bases, with 10 bases of the junction left unmatched. The CDR3 covers 16 residues. Germline CDR1 reads MNHNS; CDR2 reads SASEGT. The CDR3 loop reads CASSPLRLAVQETQYF. CDR3 DNA sequence: TGTGCCAGCAGCCCTTTACGACTAGCGGTTCAAGAGACCCAGTACTTC.

This clonotype was seen only a few times. The chain links TRBV4-3 to TRBJ2-7; D possibly matches TRBD1 or TRBD2 (5 bases each). Germline CDR1 LGHNA, CDR2 YSLEER. This CDR3 is built from 15 residues. V lost 3 bases to trimming and J lost 5 bases, with 17 bases between them. The DNA of the CDR3 is TGCGCCAGCAGCCAGGGGACCAGAGCGGCTGACGAGCAGTACTTC. As protein: CASSQGTRAADEQYF.

There are many counts of this clonotype. The gene calls are TRBV29-1 and TRBJ2-3; no clear D. V shed 6 bases and J shed 5 bases, with 9 bases lying between them. Germline CDR1 SQVTM, CDR2 ANQGSEA. This CDR3 has 11 residues. The CDR3 loop reads CSVIPRDTQYF. In DNA, the CDR3 is TGCAGCGTGATACCGAGAGATACGCAGTATTTT.

V and J are TRBV6-1 and TRBJ2-2; 7 bases agree with TRBD1. Germline V gene lookup returns CDR1 MNHNS and CDR2 SASEGT. The CDR3 loop spans 14 amino acids. Germline trimming cut 3 bases from V and 9 bases from J; bases unmatched to any gene: 7. The CDR3: CASSEARGFRELFF. In DNA form, the CDR3 reads TGTGCCAGCAGTGAGGCCAGGGGGTTCCGGGAGCTGTTTTTT.

This clonotype has a count of ten or more. The chain recombines TRBV5-1 with TRBJ2-2; D might be TRBD1 or TRBD2, each matching 5 bases. Trimming removed 4 bases from V and 1 base from J, with 11 bases in between. Germline loops: CDR1 SGHRS, CDR2 YFSETQ. CDR3 length equals 15 residues. The CDR3 reads CASSPGTVNTGELFF. DNA of the CDR3: TGCGCCAGCAGCCCCGGGACGGTGAACACCGGGGAGCTGTTTTTT. The whole variable domain, filled in from reference TRBV5-1 and TRBJ2-2, reads KAGVTQTPRYLIKTRGQQVTLSCSPISGHRSVSWYQQTPGQGLQFLFEYFSETQRNKGNFPGRFSGRQFSNSRSEMNVSTLELGDSALYLCASSPGTVNTGELFFGEGSRLTVL.